This T cell receptor beta chain was found in a study of T cells in Graves' hyperthyroidism and ophthalmopathy. Across the whole study: Blood from the periphery was taken at initial diagnosis, before any treatment.

Uncontrolled infection, other autoimmune disease, pregnancy or lactation disqualified patients from enrolment. Amplification of TCR beta CDR3 regions was performed using RNA transcripts as template. In the first-round RT-PCR of the TCR CDR3, the HTBI primer set was used. TCRdb fed the multiplex PCR reads into MiXCR, producing one record per CDR3 protein. The repertoire has hundreds of thousands of distinct CDR3 sequences, more than 14% of them found once; the top ten carry around an eighth. There are 15 residues in the CDR3. The V and J ends lost 4 bases and 4 bases, in that order; junction bases with no gene match: 3. From germline, CDR1 is LNHDA and CDR2 SQIVND (reference sequence). This clonotype was counted a few times.

Source material: blood. V is TRBV19 and J is TRBJ2-2; 10 bases map to TRBD1. The origin of this receptor is a woman between 50 and 59 years old with Graves' ophthalmopathy. Here the CDR3 reads CASSTDRGFTGELFF. CDR3 in DNA: TGTGCCAGTAGTACGGACAGGGGGTTCACCGGGGAGCTGTTTTTT.